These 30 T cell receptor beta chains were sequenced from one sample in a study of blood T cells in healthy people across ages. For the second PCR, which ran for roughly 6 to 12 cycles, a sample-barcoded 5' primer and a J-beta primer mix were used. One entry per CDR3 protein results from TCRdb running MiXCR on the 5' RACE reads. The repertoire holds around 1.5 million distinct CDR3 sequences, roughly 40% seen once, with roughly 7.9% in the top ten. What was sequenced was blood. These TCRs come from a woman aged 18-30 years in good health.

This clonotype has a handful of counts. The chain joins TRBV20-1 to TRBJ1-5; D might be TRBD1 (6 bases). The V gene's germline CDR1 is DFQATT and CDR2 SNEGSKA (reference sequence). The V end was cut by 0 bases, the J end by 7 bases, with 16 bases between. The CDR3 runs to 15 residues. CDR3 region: CSARETGGLGQPQHF. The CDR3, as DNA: TGCAGTGCTAGAGAAACTGGGGGGCTTGGGCAGCCCCAGCATTTT.

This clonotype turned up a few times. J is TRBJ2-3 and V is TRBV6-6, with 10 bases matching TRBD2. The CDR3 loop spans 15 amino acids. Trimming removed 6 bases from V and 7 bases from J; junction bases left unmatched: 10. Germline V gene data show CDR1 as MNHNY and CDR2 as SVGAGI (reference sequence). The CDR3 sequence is CASSPGLAAAYTQYF. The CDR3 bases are TGTGCCAGCAGCCCCGGACTAGCGGCGGCTTATACGCAGTATTTT.

The DNA for the CDR3 is TGTGCCAGCAGCCGGGGGGCAGGAACGGTCTCCTACGAGCAGTACTTC. It yields the protein CASSRGAGTVSYEQYF. The chain combines TRBV6-2 or TRBV6-3 with TRBJ2-7; tentatively, D is TRBD2 (7 bases). Germline V gene data show CDR1 as MNHEY and CDR2 as SVGEGT. This CDR3 has 16 residues. V was cut by 6 bases and J by 0 bases, with 18 bases left in between.

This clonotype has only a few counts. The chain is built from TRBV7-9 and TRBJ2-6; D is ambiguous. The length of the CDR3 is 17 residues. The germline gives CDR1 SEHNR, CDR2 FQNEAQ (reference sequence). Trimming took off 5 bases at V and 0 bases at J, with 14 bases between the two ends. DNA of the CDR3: TGTGCCAGCAGCAAGTCAGCTCTCCGCTCTGGGGCCAACGTCCTGACTTTC. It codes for CASSKSALRSGANVLTF.

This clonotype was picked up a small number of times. The CDR3 nucleotides are TGTGCCAGCAGTAGGGCCTGGGGAGAGACCCAGTACTTC. Translation gives CASSRAWGETQYF. The J gene is TRBJ2-5, the V gene TRBV12-3 or TRBV12-4, with D unclear. The CDR3 covers 13 residues. V gave up 5 bases and J gave up 4 bases, with 11 bases separating them.

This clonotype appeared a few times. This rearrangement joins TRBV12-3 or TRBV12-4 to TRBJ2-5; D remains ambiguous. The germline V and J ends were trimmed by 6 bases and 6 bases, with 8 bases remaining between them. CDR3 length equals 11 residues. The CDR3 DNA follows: TGTGCCAGCAGCCGTAAGAAGACCCAGTACTTC. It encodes CASSRKKTQYF.

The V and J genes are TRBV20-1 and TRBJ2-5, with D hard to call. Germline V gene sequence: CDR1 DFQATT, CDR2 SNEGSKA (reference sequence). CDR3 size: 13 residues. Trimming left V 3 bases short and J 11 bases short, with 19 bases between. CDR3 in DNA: TGCAGTGCTAGCGGCCAATCGCGCTATGAGCAGTACTTC. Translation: CSASGQSRYEQYF.

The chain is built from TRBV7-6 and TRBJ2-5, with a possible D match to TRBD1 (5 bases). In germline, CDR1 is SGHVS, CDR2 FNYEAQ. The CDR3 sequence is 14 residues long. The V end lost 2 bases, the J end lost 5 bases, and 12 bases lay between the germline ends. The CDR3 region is CASSLNWGQETQYF. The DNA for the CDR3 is TGTGCCAGCAGCTTAAACTGGGGCCAGGAGACCCAGTACTTC.

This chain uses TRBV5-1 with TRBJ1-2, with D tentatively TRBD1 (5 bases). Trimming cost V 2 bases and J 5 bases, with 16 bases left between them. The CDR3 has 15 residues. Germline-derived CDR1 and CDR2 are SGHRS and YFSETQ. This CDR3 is CASSLRDDLLYGYTF. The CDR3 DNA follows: TGCGCCAGCAGCTTACGGGACGACTTATTGTATGGCTACACCTTC.

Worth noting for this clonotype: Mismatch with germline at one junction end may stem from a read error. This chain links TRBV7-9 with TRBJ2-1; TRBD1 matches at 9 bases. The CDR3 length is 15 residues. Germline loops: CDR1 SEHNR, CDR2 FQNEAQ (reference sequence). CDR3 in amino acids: CASSYTGTGYTEHFF. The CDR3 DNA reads TGTGCCAGCAGCTACACAGGGACAGGGTACACTGAGCACTTCTTC. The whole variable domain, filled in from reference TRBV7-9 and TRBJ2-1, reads DTGVSQNPRHKITKRGQNVTFRCDPISEHNRLYWYRQTLGQGPEFLTYFQNEAQLEKSRLLSDRFSAERPKGSFSTLEIQRTEQGDSAMYLCASSYTGTGYTEHFFGPGTRLTVL.

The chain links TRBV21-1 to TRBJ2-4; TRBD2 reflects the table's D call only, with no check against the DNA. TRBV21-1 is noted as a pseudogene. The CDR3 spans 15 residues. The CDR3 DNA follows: TGTGCCAGAGGCCCCTCCGGACAGGCCAAAAACATTCAGTACTTC. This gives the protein CARGPSGQAKNIQYF.

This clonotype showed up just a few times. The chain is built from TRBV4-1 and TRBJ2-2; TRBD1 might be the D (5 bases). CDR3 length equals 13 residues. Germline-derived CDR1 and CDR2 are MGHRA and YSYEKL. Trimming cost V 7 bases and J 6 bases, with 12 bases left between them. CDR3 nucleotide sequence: TGCGCCAGCACCTGTGGCAGGGCCGGGGAGCTGTTTTTT. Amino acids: CASTCGRAGELFF.

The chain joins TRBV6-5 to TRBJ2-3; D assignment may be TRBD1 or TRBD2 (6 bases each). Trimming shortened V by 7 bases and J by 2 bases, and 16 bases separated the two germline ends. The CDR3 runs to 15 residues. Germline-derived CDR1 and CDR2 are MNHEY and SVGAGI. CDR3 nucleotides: TGTGCCAGCACCCTCGGGGGCGGACCCACAGATACGCAGTATTTT. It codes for CASTLGGGPTDTQYF.

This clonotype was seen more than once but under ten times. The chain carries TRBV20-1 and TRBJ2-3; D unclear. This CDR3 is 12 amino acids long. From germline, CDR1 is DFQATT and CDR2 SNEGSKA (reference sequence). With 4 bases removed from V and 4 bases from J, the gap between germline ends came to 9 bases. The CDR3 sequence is CSATDSPDTQYF. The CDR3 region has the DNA TGCAGTGCTACCGATAGCCCAGATACGCAGTATTTT.

CDR3 residues: CASSLNYRGANEKLFF. As DNA, the CDR3 is TGTGCCAGCAGCCTCAACTACAGGGGGGCTAATGAAAAACTGTTTTTT. The chain carries TRBV7-2 and TRBJ1-4; 8 bases map to TRBD1. CDR1 is SGHTA and CDR2 is FQGNSA in the germline V gene. The CDR3 has 16 amino acids. The trim removed 5 bases at V and 3 bases at J, leaving 8 bases unmatched.

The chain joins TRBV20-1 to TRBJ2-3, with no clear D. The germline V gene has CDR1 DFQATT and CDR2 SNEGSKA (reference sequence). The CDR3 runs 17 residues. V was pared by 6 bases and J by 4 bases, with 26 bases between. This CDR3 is CSALIIRFAKGPDTQYF. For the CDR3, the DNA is TGCAGTGCACTTATTATACGTTTCGCTAAGGGCCCAGATACGCAGTATTTT.

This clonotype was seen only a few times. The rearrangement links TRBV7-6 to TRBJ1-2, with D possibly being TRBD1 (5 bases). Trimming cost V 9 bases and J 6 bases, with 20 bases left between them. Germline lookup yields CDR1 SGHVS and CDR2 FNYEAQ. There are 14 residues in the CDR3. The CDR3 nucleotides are TGTGCCAGTAGCAATCCAGACAGTTATCATGGCTACACCTTC. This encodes CASSNPDSYHGYTF.

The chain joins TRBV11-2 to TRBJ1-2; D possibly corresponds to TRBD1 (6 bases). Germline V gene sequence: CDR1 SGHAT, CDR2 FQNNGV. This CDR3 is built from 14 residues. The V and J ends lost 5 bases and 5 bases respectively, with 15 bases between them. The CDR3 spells CASSPRTVQYGYTF. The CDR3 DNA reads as TGTGCCAGCAGCCCCCGGACAGTTCAGTATGGCTACACCTTC.

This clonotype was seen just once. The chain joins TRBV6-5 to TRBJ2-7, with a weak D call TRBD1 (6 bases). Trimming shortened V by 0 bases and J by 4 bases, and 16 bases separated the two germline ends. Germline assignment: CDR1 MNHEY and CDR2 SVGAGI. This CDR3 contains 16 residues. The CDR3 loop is CASSYSVRGSAYEQYF. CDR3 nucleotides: TGTGCCAGCAGTTACTCGGTCAGGGGATCCGCTTACGAGCAGTACTTC.

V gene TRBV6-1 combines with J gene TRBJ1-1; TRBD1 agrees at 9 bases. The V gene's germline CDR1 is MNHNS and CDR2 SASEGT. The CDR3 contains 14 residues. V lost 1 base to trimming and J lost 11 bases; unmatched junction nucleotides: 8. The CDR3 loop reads CASSEVGQGSIAFF. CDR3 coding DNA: TGTGCCAGCAGTGAAGTAGGACAGGGGAGTATCGCTTTCTTT.

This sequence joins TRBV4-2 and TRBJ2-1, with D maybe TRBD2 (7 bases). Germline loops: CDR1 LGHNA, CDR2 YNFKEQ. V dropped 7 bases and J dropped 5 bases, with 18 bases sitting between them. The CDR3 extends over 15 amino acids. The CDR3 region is CASTPRAGANNEQFF. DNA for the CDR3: TGTGCCAGCACCCCACGTGCGGGGGCCAACAATGAGCAGTTCTTC.

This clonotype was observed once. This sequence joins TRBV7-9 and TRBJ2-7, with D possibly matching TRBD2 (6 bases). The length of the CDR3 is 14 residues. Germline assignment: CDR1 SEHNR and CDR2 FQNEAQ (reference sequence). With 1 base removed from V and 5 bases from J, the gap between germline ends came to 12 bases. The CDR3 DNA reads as TGTGCCAGCAGCTTAGGGCGGGACTTTGACGAGCAGTACTTC. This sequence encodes CASSLGRDFDEQYF.

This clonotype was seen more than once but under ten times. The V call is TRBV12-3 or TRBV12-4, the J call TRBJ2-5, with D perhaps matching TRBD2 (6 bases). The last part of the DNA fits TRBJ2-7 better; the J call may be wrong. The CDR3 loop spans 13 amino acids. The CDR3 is CASSLHLGGEQYF. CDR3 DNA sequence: TGTGCCAGCAGTTTACATCTGGGGGGCGAGCAGTACTTC.

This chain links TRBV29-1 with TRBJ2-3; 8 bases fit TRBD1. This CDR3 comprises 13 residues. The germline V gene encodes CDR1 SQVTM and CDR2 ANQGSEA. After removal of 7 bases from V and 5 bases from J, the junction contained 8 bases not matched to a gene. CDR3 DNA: TGCAGCGCTGCACCAGGGGGCATAGATACGCAGTATTTT. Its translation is CSAAPGGIDTQYF.

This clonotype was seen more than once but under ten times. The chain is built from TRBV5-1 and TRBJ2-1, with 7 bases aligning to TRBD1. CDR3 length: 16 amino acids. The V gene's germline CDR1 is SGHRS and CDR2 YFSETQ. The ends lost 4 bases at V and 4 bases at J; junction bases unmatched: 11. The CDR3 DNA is TGCGCCAGCAGCGTCCTCGGGACAGAACCATACAATGAGCAGTTCTTC. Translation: CASSVLGTEPYNEQFF.

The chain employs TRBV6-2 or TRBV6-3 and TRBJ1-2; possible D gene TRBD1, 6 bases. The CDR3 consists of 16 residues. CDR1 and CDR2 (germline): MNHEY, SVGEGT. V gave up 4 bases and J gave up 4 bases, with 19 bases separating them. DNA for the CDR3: TGTGCCAGCAGTTTCACACTCGGGGGGCTTGTCTATGGCTACACCTTC. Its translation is CASSFTLGGLVYGYTF.

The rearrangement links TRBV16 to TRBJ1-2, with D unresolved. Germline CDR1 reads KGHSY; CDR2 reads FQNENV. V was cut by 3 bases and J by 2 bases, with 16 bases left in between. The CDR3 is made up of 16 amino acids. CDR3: CASSQALGRTNYGYTF. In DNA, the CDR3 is TGTGCCAGCAGCCAGGCCCTTGGACGGACGAACTATGGCTACACCTTC. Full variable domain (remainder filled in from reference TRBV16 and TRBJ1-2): GEEVAQTPKHLVRGEGQKAKLYCAPIKGHSYVFWYQQVLKNEFKFLISFQNENVFDETGMPKERFSAKCLPNSPCSLEIQATKLEDSAVYFCASSQALGRTNYGYTFGSGTRLTVV.

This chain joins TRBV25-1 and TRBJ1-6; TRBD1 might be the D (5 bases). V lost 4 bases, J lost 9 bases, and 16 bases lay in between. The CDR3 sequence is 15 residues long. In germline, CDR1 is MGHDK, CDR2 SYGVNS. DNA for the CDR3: TGTGCCAGCAGTGTACAGGCATTTGGTGTTTCACCCCTCCACTTT. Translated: CASSVQAFGVSPLHF.

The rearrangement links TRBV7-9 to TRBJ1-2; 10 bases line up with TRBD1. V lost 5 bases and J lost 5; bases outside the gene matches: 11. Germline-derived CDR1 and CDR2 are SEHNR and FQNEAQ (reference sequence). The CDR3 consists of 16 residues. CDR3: CASSPGGTGVKYGYTF. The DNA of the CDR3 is TGTGCCAGCAGCCCAGGCGGGACAGGGGTTAAGTATGGCTACACCTTC.

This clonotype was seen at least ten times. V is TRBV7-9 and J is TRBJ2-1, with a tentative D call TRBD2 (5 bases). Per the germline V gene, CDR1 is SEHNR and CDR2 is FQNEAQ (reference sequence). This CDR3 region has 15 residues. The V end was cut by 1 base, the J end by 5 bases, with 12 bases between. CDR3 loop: CASSLESSGNNEQFF. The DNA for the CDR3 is TGTGCCAGCAGCTTAGAATCTTCCGGGAACAATGAGCAGTTCTTC.